This T cell receptor beta chain was captured by sequencing in a study of T cells in localized non-small cell lung cancer. General study results and limits: Owing to sequencing of a solitary tumor region, heterogeneity cannot be discounted. The appearance of a median around 57 of the top 100 tumor clones was seen in adjacent lung.

The data were produced by immunoSEQ multiplex PCR, yet TCRdb's version contains in-frame clones alone and is incomplete. The sample lists fewer than 100,000 clones, approximately 88% seen once, with over 12% in the top ten. Points on this clone: Its antigen is not identified.

The receptor comes from a man aged 40-75 years with stage I squamous cell lung carcinoma. The starting material was peripheral blood, obtained before any cancer treatment.

Here the CDR3 DNA reads TGTGCCAGCACAAGCGGGGGGGCCGGGGAGACCCAGTACTTC. Translated, it gives CASTSGGAGETQYF. V and J are TRBV6-1 and TRBJ2-5; TRBD2 matches 10 bases. Trimming took 7 bases from V and 5 from J; bases not matched to a gene: 7. This CDR3 has 14 residues. CDR1 and CDR2 (germline): MNHNS, SASEGT.